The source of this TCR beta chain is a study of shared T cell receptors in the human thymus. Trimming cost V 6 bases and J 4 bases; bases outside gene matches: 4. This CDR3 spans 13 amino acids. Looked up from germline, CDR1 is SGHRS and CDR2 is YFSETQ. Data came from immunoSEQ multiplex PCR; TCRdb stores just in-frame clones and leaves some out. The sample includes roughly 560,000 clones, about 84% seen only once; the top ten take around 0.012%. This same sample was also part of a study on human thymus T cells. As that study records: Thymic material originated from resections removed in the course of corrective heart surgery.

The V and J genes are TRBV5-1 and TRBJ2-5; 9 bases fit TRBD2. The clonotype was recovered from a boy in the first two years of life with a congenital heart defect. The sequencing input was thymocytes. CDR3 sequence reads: CASKGSGRETQYF. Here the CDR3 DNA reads TGCGCCAGCAAGGGTAGCGGGAGAGAGACCCAGTACTTC. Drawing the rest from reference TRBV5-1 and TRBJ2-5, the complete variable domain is KAGVTQTPRYLIKTRGQQVTLSCSPISGHRSVSWYQQTPGQGLQFLFEYFSETQRNKGNFPGRFSGRQFSNSRSEMNVSTLELGDSALYLCASKGSGRETQYFGPGTRLLVL.